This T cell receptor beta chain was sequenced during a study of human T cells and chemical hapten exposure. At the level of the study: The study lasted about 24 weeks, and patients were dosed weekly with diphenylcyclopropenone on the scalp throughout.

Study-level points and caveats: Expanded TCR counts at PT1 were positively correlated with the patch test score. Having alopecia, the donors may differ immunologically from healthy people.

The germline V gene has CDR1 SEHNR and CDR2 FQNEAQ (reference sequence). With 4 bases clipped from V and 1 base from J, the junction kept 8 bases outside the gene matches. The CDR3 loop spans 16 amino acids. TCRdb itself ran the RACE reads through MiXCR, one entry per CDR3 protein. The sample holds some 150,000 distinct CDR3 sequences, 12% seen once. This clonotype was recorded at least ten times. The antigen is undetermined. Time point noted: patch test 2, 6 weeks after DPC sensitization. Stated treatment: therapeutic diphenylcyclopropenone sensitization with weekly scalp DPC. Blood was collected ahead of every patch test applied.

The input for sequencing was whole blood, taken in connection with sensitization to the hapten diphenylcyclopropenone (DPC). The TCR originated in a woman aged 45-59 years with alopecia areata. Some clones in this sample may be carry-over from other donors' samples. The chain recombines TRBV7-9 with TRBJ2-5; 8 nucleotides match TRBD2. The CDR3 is CASSSPLSGTQETQYF. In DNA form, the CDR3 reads TGTGCCAGCAGCTCCCCCCTTAGCGGGACCCAAGAGACCCAGTACTTC. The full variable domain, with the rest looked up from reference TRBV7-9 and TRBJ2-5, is DTGVSQNPRHKITKRGQNVTFRCDPISEHNRLYWYRQTLGQGPEFLTYFQNEAQLEKSRLLSDRFSAERPKGSFSTLEIQRTEQGDSAMYLCASSSPLSGTQETQYFGPGTRLLVL.